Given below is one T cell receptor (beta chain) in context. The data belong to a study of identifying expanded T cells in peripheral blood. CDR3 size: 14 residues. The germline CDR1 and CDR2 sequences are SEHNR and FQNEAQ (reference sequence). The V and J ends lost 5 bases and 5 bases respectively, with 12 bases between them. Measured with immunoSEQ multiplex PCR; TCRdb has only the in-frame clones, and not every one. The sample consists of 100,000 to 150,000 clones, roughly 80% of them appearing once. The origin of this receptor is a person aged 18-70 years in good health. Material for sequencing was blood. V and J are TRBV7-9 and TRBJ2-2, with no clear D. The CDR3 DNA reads TGTGCCAGCAGCCTATTGATCGAGACCGGGGAGCTGTTTTTT. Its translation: CASSLLIETGELFF.